This TCR beta chain emerged from a study of shared clonotypes between healthy human individuals. Germline V gives CDR1 SEHNR, CDR2 FQNEAQ (reference sequence). This CDR3 comprises 17 residues. The junction had 16 bases not matched to a gene; V was cut back by 5 bases and J by 7 bases. With regard to this clone: Its antigen is as yet unknown.

Sequencing was performed with immunoSEQ multiplex PCR; in TCRdb, only in-frame clones are kept and a portion is missing. The data contain approximately 330,000 clones, 70% to 75% of them singletons. Points from the study as a whole: Non-shared clonotypes showed lower generation probabilities than clonotypes common to all four donors.

This chain uses TRBV7-9 with TRBJ2-1; 8 nucleotides align to TRBD1. This TCR was recovered from a man aged 25 to 45 in good health. Sequenced input: memory CD4+ T cells sorted from blood. Regarding subset: CD45RA-negative fraction. This chain's CDR3 is CASSRQGAWSKVNEQFF. Here the CDR3 DNA reads TGTGCCAGCAGCCGGCAGGGGGCCTGGTCTAAAGTGAATGAGCAGTTCTTC.